This T cell receptor (beta chain) emerged from a study of blood T cell repertoires in COVID-19. V lost 2 bases and J lost 7; bases outside the gene matches: 5. CDR1 is MDHEN and CDR2 is SYDVKM in the germline V gene. This CDR3 region has 14 residues. Membership in each cohort depended on participant-reported clinical history. Libraries were prepared by immunoSEQ multiplex PCR; TCRdb keeps only in-frame clonotypes and omits some of them. This sample has about 220,000 clones; about four fifths occur once, and the top ten carry approximately 4.8%. The sequence was obtained from a woman in her forties or fifties who had been exposed to COVID-19. The V gene is TRBV28, the J gene TRBJ1-2; TRBD1 matches 9 bases. The sequencing input was PBMCs or T cells enriched from blood (not recorded which). CDR3 sequence (DNA): TGTGCCAGCAGTTTAGGACAGGGGCGGAGTGGCTACACCTTC. Its protein product is CASSLGQGRSGYTF.